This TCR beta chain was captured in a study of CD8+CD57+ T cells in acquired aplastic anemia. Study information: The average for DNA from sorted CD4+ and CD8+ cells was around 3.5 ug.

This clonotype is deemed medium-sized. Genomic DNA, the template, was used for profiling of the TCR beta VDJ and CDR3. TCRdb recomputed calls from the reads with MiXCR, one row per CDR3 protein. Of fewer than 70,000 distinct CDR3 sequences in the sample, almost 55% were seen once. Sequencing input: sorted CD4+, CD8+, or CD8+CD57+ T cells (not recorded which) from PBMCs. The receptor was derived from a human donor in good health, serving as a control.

CDR3 residues: CSVEPTGWSYNEQFF. The CDR3 bases are TGCAGCGTTGAGCCGACAGGGTGGTCCTACAATGAGCAGTTCTTC. V gene TRBV29-1 combines with J gene TRBJ2-1; 7 bases fit TRBD1. Germline V gives CDR1 SQVTM, CDR2 ANQGSEA. Losses at the gene ends were 3 bases for V and 1 base for J; bases not matched to a gene: 6. CDR3 length: 15 residues.